This T cell receptor (beta chain) is drawn from a study of cytomegalovirus exposure and HLA in healthy donors. Findings and limits, study-wide: There was a cluster of highly shared sequence variants that was likely a sequencing artifact. CMV serostatus was the sole immune exposure information available.

Comments on this clone: The target antigen is unknown.

In the PCR, 60 Vbeta and 13 Jbeta primers were used. Source study methods: About 88 million unique TCR beta chains, some 10 million of them shared, were counted by a later analysis. The data were produced by immunoSEQ multiplex PCR, yet TCRdb's version contains in-frame clones alone and is incomplete. The DNA was the basis for D and trimming; V, J and clone size are from that table. The sample carries under 250,000 clones, around four fifths recorded once. From germline, CDR1 is SEHNR and CDR2 FQNEAQ (reference sequence). V lost 1 base, J lost 9 bases, and 10 bases lay in between. This CDR3 contains 13 residues.

Sequencing used PBMCs. The clonotype comes from a woman aged 35 to 49 in good health and CMV-seronegative. The chain combines TRBV7-9 with TRBJ2-1, with a weak D call TRBD1 (6 bases). Here the CDR3 DNA reads TGTGCCAGCAGCTTAGGAGGGGGTCGTGAGCAGTTCTTC. Its translation: CASSLGGGREQFF. Complete variable domain (other parts from reference TRBV7-9 and TRBJ2-1): DTGVSQNPRHKITKRGQNVTFRCDPISEHNRLYWYRQTLGQGPEFLTYFQNEAQLEKSRLLSDRFSAERPKGSFSTLEIQRTEQGDSAMYLCASSLGGGREQFFGPGTRLTVL.